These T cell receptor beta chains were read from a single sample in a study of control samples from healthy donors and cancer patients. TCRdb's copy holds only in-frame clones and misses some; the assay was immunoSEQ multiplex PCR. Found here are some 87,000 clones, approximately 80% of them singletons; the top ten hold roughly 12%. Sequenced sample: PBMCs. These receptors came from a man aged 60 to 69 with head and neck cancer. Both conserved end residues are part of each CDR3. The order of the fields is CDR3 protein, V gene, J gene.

CASSPRTGYNYEQYF,TRBV9,TRBJ2-7
CAWKGPPGDTRGETQYF,TRBV30,TRBJ2-5
CASKNRVHAVREKLFF,TRBV2,TRBJ1-4
CATSRVGTGGWNEQFF,TRBV15,TRBJ2-1
CASSILTGPTLNEQFF,TRBV27,TRBJ2-1
CASSGLGSYEQYF,TRBV10-1,TRBJ2-7
CASSPLTNRDGNTEAFF,TRBV18,TRBJ1-1
CASSPRQGGAGVDNEQFF,TRBV7-2,TRBJ2-1
CASSEGLWRFSYNEQFF,TRBV2,TRBJ2-1
CASSLSTGNYGYTF,TRBV11-2,TRBJ1-2
CASSLSAGQGAAQYF,TRBV13,TRBJ2-5
CASSSTGTQETQYF,TRBV5-1,TRBJ2-5
CATTRGTGSYEQYF,TRBV10-3,TRBJ2-7
CAWSVQVGQPQHF,TRBV30,TRBJ1-5
CASTPGGQNNQPQHF,TRBV6-5,TRBJ1-5
CASSETDTQYF,TRBV7-9,TRBJ2-3
CASSEHTNTEAFF,TRBV10-2,TRBJ1-1
CASSLRFGLAGGEQYF,TRBV27,TRBJ2-7
CASSTQGSPNEKLFF,TRBV5-1,TRBJ1-4
CASSYPWAGGTGELFF,TRBV6-6,TRBJ2-2
CASSGGHYNEQFF,TRBV2,TRBJ2-1
CASSESLAGRITDTQYF,TRBV2,TRBJ2-3
CASSQERTGGWVAGELFF,TRBV4-1,TRBJ2-2
CASTRGQATYTF,TRBV12-3/TRBV12-4,TRBJ1-2
CAISEPDSYEQYF,TRBV10-3,TRBJ2-7
CAWSLDGNTIYF,TRBV30,TRBJ1-3
CASSFPRDTDEQYF,TRBV6-6,TRBJ2-7
CASSPQDGNYGYTF,TRBV6-5,TRBJ1-2
CSASATGDEQYF,TRBV20-1,TRBJ2-7
CASSPRDGNTIYF,TRBV18,TRBJ1-3
CASSLYPMGGTEAFF,TRBV27,TRBJ1-1
CASSSIQGYTEAFF,TRBV19,TRBJ1-1
CASSPRAGTGEKLFF,TRBV18,TRBJ1-4
CASSFNSYNEQFF,TRBV5-1,TRBJ2-1
CASSFGGYEQYF,TRBV5-1,TRBJ2-7
CASSYGGTLGLYGYTF,TRBV6-5,TRBJ1-2
CASSFRQGPLLSQPQHF,TRBV28,TRBJ1-5
CASSDVGGRTGELFF,TRBV25-1,TRBJ2-2
CASSYSKTGEAFF,TRBV6-6,TRBJ1-1
CASSPWTGANTEAFF,TRBV14,TRBJ1-1
CASSADRVDYGYTF,TRBV2,TRBJ1-2
CASSSLRTGVGYTF,TRBV6-5,TRBJ1-2
CASSQFQVTDTQYF,TRBV4-1,TRBJ2-3
CASGRLADYEQYF,TRBV6-5,TRBJ2-7
CASSHRGNQPQHF,TRBV5-6,TRBJ1-5
CATSRTGAVDYGYTF,TRBV15,TRBJ1-2
CASTSVIRRGGNQPQHF,TRBV28,TRBJ1-5
CASSEYQGSYNEQFF,TRBV2,TRBJ2-1
CASSTSSGEAFF,TRBV18,TRBJ1-1
CASTGTARRGYTF,TRBV2,TRBJ1-2
CASQTEGIQYF,TRBV2,TRBJ2-4
CASSALGSYEQYF,TRBV2,TRBJ2-7
CASSGLAGAYYEQYF,TRBV2,TRBJ2-7
CASSPRGWGGYGYTF,TRBV27,TRBJ1-2
CASSKRTGGLGYTF,TRBV11-2,TRBJ1-2
CASSLQGANIQYF,TRBV28,TRBJ2-4
CASSQTGYWGAGTEAFF,TRBV4-2,TRBJ1-1
CASSYSRTGAYEQYF,TRBV6-5,TRBJ2-7
CASSWTVQETQYF,TRBV12-3/TRBV12-4,TRBJ2-5
CASSEAQEGLGNTIYF,TRBV6-1,TRBJ1-3